This entry features one TCR beta chain sequence. As yet, its antigen is unknown. This sample is drawn from a study of blood T cells in healthy people across ages. Findings and caveats of the study: The study regarded diversity estimates from one million T cells as underestimates.

Through a sample-barcoded 5' primer and a J-beta primer mix, a second PCR was run for about 6 to 11 cycles. Every single cDNA molecule received a tag from a template-switch adaptor with 12 random nucleotides. TCRdb reprocessed the 5' RACE reads with MiXCR, giving one entry per CDR3 protein. The sample has about 1.8 million distinct CDR3 sequences, roughly 50% seen once. With 0 bases removed from V and 7 bases from J, the gap between germline ends came to 22 bases. From germline, CDR1 is LGHNA and CDR2 YSLEER. The CDR3 covers 17 residues. V gene TRBV4-3 combines with J gene TRBJ2-7; TRBD1 is a possible D gene (5 bases). Specimen: blood. This clonotype was obtained from a woman in her thirties or forties in good health. The chain's CDR3 is CASSQDPTDPSYNEQYF. CDR3 coding DNA: TGCGCCAGCAGCCAAGATCCGACAGACCCTTCCTACAATGAGCAGTACTTC.